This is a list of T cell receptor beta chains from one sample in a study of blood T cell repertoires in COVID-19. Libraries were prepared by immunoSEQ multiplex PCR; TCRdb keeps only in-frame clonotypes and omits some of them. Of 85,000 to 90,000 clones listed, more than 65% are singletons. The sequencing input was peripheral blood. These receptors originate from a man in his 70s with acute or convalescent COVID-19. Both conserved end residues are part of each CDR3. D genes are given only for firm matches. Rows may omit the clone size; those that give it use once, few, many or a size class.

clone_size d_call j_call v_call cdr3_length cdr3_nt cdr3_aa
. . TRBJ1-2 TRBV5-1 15 TGCGCCAGCAGCCCCACGGGAGGGTACCAATATGGCTACACCTTC CASSPTGGYQYGYTF
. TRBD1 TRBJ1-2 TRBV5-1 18 TGCGCCAGCAGGCCCGCGGGGGACAGGGAGGGCAAGGACTATGGCTACACCTTC CASRPAGDREGKDYGYTF
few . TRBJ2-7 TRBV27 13 TGTGCCAGCAGTTTAAACAGGAACTACGAGCAGTACTTC CASSLNRNYEQYF
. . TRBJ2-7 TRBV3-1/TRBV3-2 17 TGTGCCAGCAGCCAAGACGTGGCAGCAGAGGCCATCTACGAGCAGTACTTC CASSQDVAAEAIYEQYF
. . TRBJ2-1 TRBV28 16 TGTGCCAGCAGTTTATTAGGGGGTAGCTCCTACAATGAGCAGTTCTTC CASSLLGGSSYNEQFF
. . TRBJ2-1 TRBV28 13 TGTGCCACCGGCGGGACCCCTAGGAATGAGCAGTTCTTC CATGGTPRNEQFF
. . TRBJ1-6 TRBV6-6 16 TGTGCCAGCAGTTACGAGCGGGGCGGCTATAATTCACCCCTCCACTTT CASSYERGGYNSPLHF
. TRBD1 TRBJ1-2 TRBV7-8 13 TGTGCCAGCAGCTTAAGGGACAGTTATGGCTACACCTTC CASSLRDSYGYTF
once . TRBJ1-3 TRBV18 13 TGTGCCAGCTCGCCTGAAACAGGACGCACCATATATTTT CASSPETGRTIYF
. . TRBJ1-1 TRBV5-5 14 TGTGCCAGCAGCTTGAGCAGGGTGAACACTGAAGCTTTCTTT CASSLSRVNTEAFF